The 25 T cell receptor beta chains listed next were all sequenced from one sample in a study of PD-L1 blockade in urothelial cancer. Libraries were prepared by immunoSEQ multiplex PCR; TCRdb keeps only in-frame clonotypes and omits some of them. The sample has over 40,000 clones; 70% to 90% are singletons. Documented time point: peripheral blood 6 weeks after treatment start. Sequencing was performed on PBMCs, taken around atezolizumab (anti-PD-L1) treatment. These receptors all stem from a man between 65 and 85 years old with urothelial cancer.

The J gene is TRBJ2-5, the V gene TRBV2; weak D call: TRBD2 (6 bases). The V and J ends lost 4 bases and 4 bases respectively, with 10 bases between them. Per the germline V gene, CDR1 is SNHLY and CDR2 is FYNNEI. The CDR3 is made up of 13 amino acids. The CDR3 coding sequence is TGTGCCAGCAGTGTCGGGAGTGGAGAGACCCAGTACTTC. As protein: CASSVGSGETQYF.

The V and J genes are TRBV25-1 and TRBJ2-5, with 9 nucleotides matching TRBD2. Looked up from germline, CDR1 is MGHDK and CDR2 is SYGVNS. The CDR3 totals 16 residues. J was trimmed by 3 bases and V by 8 bases; bases with no gene match: 13. DNA for the CDR3: TGTGCCAGCCAGGGACTAGCTCTGGGGTTCAAAGAGACCCAGTACTTC. This gives the protein CASQGLALGFKETQYF.

The J gene is TRBJ2-5, the V gene TRBV2; 8 bases fit TRBD2. The CDR3 has 14 residues. Germline assignment: CDR1 SNHLY and CDR2 FYNNEI. V gave up 3 bases and J gave up 5 bases; unmatched junction bases: 5. DNA of the CDR3: TGTGCCAGCAGTGACGCCGGGACTAGGGAGACCCAGTACTTC. Protein sequence: CASSDAGTRETQYF.

V is TRBV2 and J is TRBJ1-5; 9 positions agree with TRBD1. The CDR3 extends over 14 amino acids. Germline V gene data show CDR1 as SNHLY and CDR2 as FYNNEI. V shed 6 bases and J 6 bases; nucleotides not matched to a gene: 6. CDR3 loop: CASSSGQGSQPQHF. CDR3 sequence (DNA): TGTGCCAGCAGCTCAGGACAGGGGAGTCAGCCCCAGCATTTT.

Comments on this clone: Mismatch with germline at one junction end may stem from a read error. The J gene is TRBJ1-1, the V gene TRBV7-7; no definite D call. Germline CDR1 SSHAT, CDR2 FNYEAQ (reference sequence). The length of the CDR3 is 13 residues. The CDR3: CASSLGTNTEAFF. DNA of the CDR3: TGTGCTAGCAGCTTGGGCACTAACACTGAAGCTTTCTTT.

This clone was seen only once. This sequence joins TRBV5-1 and TRBJ2-5; D is unresolved. CDR1 SGHRS and CDR2 YFSETQ come from the germline V gene. This CDR3 region has 12 residues. Trimming took off 5 bases at V and 3 bases at J, with 8 bases between the two ends. CDR3 sequence (DNA): TGCGCCAGCAGGGAGTGGGAAGAGACCCAGTACTTC. Protein product: CASREWEETQYF.

V gene TRBV15 combines with J gene TRBJ2-7, with TRBD1 matching over 7 bases. The CDR3 runs to 14 residues. CDR1 is LNHNV and CDR2 is YYDKDF in the germline V gene (reference sequence). V trimming: 0 bases; J trimming: 3 bases; junction bases outside the gene matches: 2. CDR3 in DNA: TGTGCCACCAGCAGAGATTACAGGGGCTACGAGCAGTACTTC. This sequence encodes CATSRDYRGYEQYF.

This clone came up a few times. The V and J genes are TRBV7-9 and TRBJ1-1; tentative D call: TRBD1 (6 bases). The CDR3 has 14 residues. The V end was cut by 4 bases, the J end by 2 bases, with 11 bases between. The germline V gene encodes CDR1 SEHNR and CDR2 FQNEAQ (reference sequence). The CDR3 DNA is TGTGCCAGCAGCTCCGGGACACTCAACACTGAAGCTTTCTTT. Translating it yields CASSSGTLNTEAFF.

The gene calls are TRBV27 and TRBJ2-2; no clear D. Germline CDR1 and CDR2: MNHEY and SMNVEV (reference sequence). V was trimmed by 7 bases and J by 2 bases, leaving 11 bases between them. The CDR3 length is 14 residues. In nucleotides, the CDR3 is TGTGCCAGCAAGTCACAGCCTAACACCGGGGAGCTGTTTTTT. Translated: CASKSQPNTGELFF.

The chain links TRBV19 to TRBJ2-1; D may be TRBD1 (5 bases). Per the germline V gene, CDR1 is LNHDA and CDR2 is SQIVND (reference sequence). The CDR3 spans 15 residues. V was shortened by 6 bases and J by 9 bases, with 21 bases between the two germline ends. The CDR3 DNA is TGTGCCAGTAGAGGGCTTCAGGGCCCTTTCGGTGAGCAGTTCTTC. This sequence encodes CASRGLQGPFGEQFF.

This sequence joins TRBV29-1 and TRBJ2-2, with D possibly matching TRBD1 (6 bases). This CDR3 has 13 residues. The V gene lost 3 bases and the J gene lost 5 bases, with 10 bases spanning the gap. Per the germline V gene, CDR1 is SQVTM and CDR2 is ANQGSEA. The CDR3 is CSVEGQGTGELFF. The CDR3 DNA follows: TGCAGCGTTGAGGGACAAGGGACCGGGGAGCTGTTTTTT.

The CDR3 sequence: CASSTRTGGINEQYF. The CDR3, as DNA: TGTGCCAGCAGTACCAGGACAGGGGGGATAAACGAGCAGTACTTC. J is TRBJ2-7 and V is TRBV6-6, with 10 bases identical to TRBD1. CDR3 length: 15 residues. V gave up 5 bases and J gave up 5 bases; unmatched junction bases: 9. In germline, CDR1 is MNHNY, CDR2 SVGAGI (reference sequence).

This chain uses TRBV29-1 with TRBJ2-1; TRBD2 aligns across 9 bases. CDR3 length: 15 amino acids. Germline values: CDR1 SQVTM, CDR2 ANQGSEA. V lost 3 bases to trimming and J lost 5 bases; unmatched junction nucleotides: 8. The CDR3 reads CSVERREGPDNEQFF. CDR3 in DNA: TGCAGCGTTGAGCGGCGGGAGGGCCCAGACAATGAGCAGTTCTTC.

V gene TRBV5-4 combines with J gene TRBJ2-7; 9 nucleotides line up with TRBD2. Germline values: CDR1 SGHNT, CDR2 YYREEE (reference sequence). V lost 4 bases to trimming and J lost 7 bases; unmatched junction nucleotides: 12. CDR3 length: 15 amino acids. This CDR3 is CASSLPLAGPGEQYF. The CDR3 bases are TGTGCCAGCAGCCTCCCGCTAGCGGGACCTGGGGAGCAGTACTTC.

The chain is built from TRBV4-1 and TRBJ2-7; a possible D gene is TRBD2 (6 bases). The CDR3 is 14 residues long. From germline, CDR1 is MGHRA and CDR2 YSYEKL. Trimming stripped 1 base from V and 5 bases from J, with 12 bases between. CDR3 sequence (DNA): TGCGCCAGCAGCCAAGGCCTAGCGTACGACGAGCAGTACTTC. Translated: CASSQGLAYDEQYF.

For the CDR3, the DNA is TGTGCCAGCACCGATACAGGGGACCCCCGGGGGATATACACTGAAGCTTTCTTT. Protein sequence: CASTDTGDPRGIYTEAFF. V and J are TRBV7-9 and TRBJ1-1; 7 bases fit TRBD1. Germline V CDR1 and CDR2: SEHNR, FQNEAQ (reference sequence). The V segment lost 7 bases and the J segment 3 bases; nucleotides outside the gene matches: 20. This CDR3 is built from 18 residues.

As concerns this clone: A read error may produce the germline difference seen at one junction end. This chain links TRBV10-1 with TRBJ2-6; TRBD1 matches 8 bases. The germline CDR1 and CDR2 sequences are WNHNN and SYGVQD (reference sequence). The CDR3 spans 16 residues. The CDR3 DNA sequence: TGCGACAGCACTGAGACAGGGGTCTCTGGGGCCAACGTCCTGACTTTC. This encodes CDSTETGVSGANVLTF.

The rearrangement links TRBV9 to TRBJ2-3; 14 bases map to TRBD2. The CDR3 is 17 amino acids. The V gene's germline CDR1 is SGDLS and CDR2 YYNGEE. V was clipped by 2 bases and J by 6 bases; unmatched bases: 8. CDR3 loop: CASSVEGLAGDYDTQYF. CDR3 DNA: TGTGCCAGCAGCGTCGAGGGACTAGCGGGAGATTACGATACGCAGTATTTT.

Remarks on this clone: Germline and junction disagree at one end, which may indicate a read error. This chain uses TRBV7-7 with TRBJ2-3; D remains ambiguous. CDR3 length: 14 amino acids. CDR1 is SSHAT, CDR2 FNYEAQ, per germline (reference sequence). This CDR3 is CASSLSLSTDTQYF. CDR3 bases: TGTGCTAGCAGCCTTAGTCTTAGCACAGATACGCAGTATTTT.

The rearrangement uses TRBV6-4 and TRBJ1-3, with 7 positions matching TRBD1. The length of the CDR3 is 16 residues. Germline V lookup: CDR1 MRHNA, CDR2 SNTAGT. With V trimmed by 5 bases and J by 3 bases, 10 bases remained unmatched. CDR3 residues: CASSRDSSSGGNTIYF. The CDR3 DNA sequence: TGTGCCAGCAGTAGGGACAGCTCGTCGGGTGGAAACACCATATATTTT.

The chain employs TRBV5-1 and TRBJ2-7, with TRBD1 matching 7 bases. J gave up 0 bases and V 4 bases, and 7 bases lay outside the gene matches. CDR1 is SGHRS, CDR2 YFSETQ, per germline. This CDR3 is 15 amino acids long. The CDR3: CASSPGQFTSYEQYF. The DNA for the CDR3 is TGCGCCAGCAGCCCGGGACAGTTCACCTCCTACGAGCAGTACTTC.

The chain combines TRBV5-4 with TRBJ2-5; weak D call: TRBD1 (6 bases). This CDR3 contains 14 residues. V lost 4 bases and J lost 1, with 11 bases in between. In germline, CDR1 is SGHNT, CDR2 YYREEE (reference sequence). The CDR3 reads CASSMDSLQETQYF. The CDR3 DNA is TGTGCCAGCAGCATGGACAGCCTCCAAGAGACCCAGTACTTC.

This chain connects TRBV5-4 to TRBJ2-5; 9 nucleotides match TRBD2. Germline trimming cut 4 bases from V and 4 bases from J; bases unmatched to any gene: 5. The CDR3 sequence is 14 residues long. The germline V gene has CDR1 SGHNT and CDR2 YYREEE (reference sequence). The CDR3 region has the DNA TGTGCCAGCAGCACGGAGGGACTAGCAGAGACCCAGTACTTC. Protein sequence: CASSTEGLAETQYF.

The chain couples TRBV11-3 to TRBJ2-1, with D tentatively TRBD2 (6 bases). Germline-derived CDR1 and CDR2 are SGHNT and YENEEA. The CDR3 extends over 15 amino acids. The V end was cut by 3 bases, the J end by 1 base, with 10 bases between. The DNA for the CDR3 is TGTGCCAGCAGCTTGGGGGGAGAGTCCTACAATGAGCAGTTCTTC. Protein product: CASSLGGESYNEQFF.

This sequence joins TRBV30 and TRBJ2-5; 7 bases are shared with TRBD2. Germline V gives CDR1 GTSNPN, CDR2 SVGIG (reference sequence). This CDR3 comprises 12 residues. J gave up 4 bases and V 3 bases, and 2 bases lay outside the gene matches. CDR3 loop: CAWRTGGETQYF. In DNA form, the CDR3 reads TGTGCCTGGAGGACGGGAGGAGAGACCCAGTACTTC.